These 18 T cell receptor beta chains originate from one sample sequenced in a study of blood T cell repertoires in COVID-19. Measured with immunoSEQ multiplex PCR; TCRdb has only the in-frame clones, and not every one. The table lists 190,000 or so clones, around nine tenths of them singletons. The sequenced sample consisted of peripheral blood. The receptors shown here come from a woman younger than 30 who had recovered from COVID-19.

The V call is TRBV6-6, the J call TRBJ2-7, with TRBD2 identical over 13 bases. The length of the CDR3 is 14 residues. The V gene's germline CDR1 is MNHNY and CDR2 SVGAGI (reference sequence). J lost 7 bases, V lost 6 bases, and 6 bases had no gene match. The CDR3 DNA sequence: TGTGCCAGCAGCACACTAGCGGGAGGGCGAGAGCAGTACGTC. Its translation: CASSTLAGGREQYV.

V is TRBV5-4 and J is TRBJ2-3; perhaps TRBD1 as D (5 bases). The CDR3 loop spans 13 amino acids. Germline CDR1 reads SGHNT; CDR2 reads YYREEE (reference sequence). V lost 2 bases and J lost 5, with 9 bases in between. The CDR3 region has the DNA TGTGCCAGCAGCTTCACAGGTGGAGATACGCAGTATTTT. As protein: CASSFTGGDTQYF.

This clone was recorded once. The V and J genes are TRBV5-1 and TRBJ1-4; TRBD1 aligns across 9 bases. Trimming removed 5 bases from V and 6 bases from J; junction bases left unmatched: 11. CDR3 length: 16 residues. Germline CDR1 is SGHRS and CDR2 is YFSETQ. The CDR3 DNA reads as TGCGCCAGCAGGACCGGGACAGGGAGAGGAGATGAAAAACTGTTTTTT. Its translation: CASRTGTGRGDEKLFF.

CDR3 region: CASSYEETQYF. CDR3 bases: TGTGCCAGTAGTTATGAAGAGACCCAGTACTTC. The chain carries TRBV19 and TRBJ2-5; D uncertain. CDR3 length equals 11 residues. Germline loops: CDR1 LNHDA, CDR2 SQIVND (reference sequence). Trimming removed 5 bases from V and 3 bases from J, with 4 bases in between.

V gene TRBV9 combines with J gene TRBJ2-2; 9 bases are shared with TRBD2. This CDR3 is 15 amino acids long. After removal of 4 bases from V and 7 bases from J, the junction contained 8 bases not matched to a gene. Germline CDR1 is SGDLS and CDR2 is YYNGEE. This CDR3 reads CASSYAGGQVGELFF. DNA of the CDR3: TGTGCCAGCAGCTACGCGGGGGGGCAGGTCGGGGAGCTGTTTTTT.

This sequence joins TRBV27 and TRBJ2-6; TRBD2 agrees at 13 bases. CDR1 is MNHEY, CDR2 SMNVEV, per germline (reference sequence). The V segment lost 3 bases and the J segment 4 bases; nucleotides outside the gene matches: 6. The CDR3 has 18 residues. The DNA of the CDR3 is TGTGCCAGCAGTTTCCGCACTAGCGGGGGGGCCGGGGCCAACGTCCTGACTTTC. Its translation is CASSFRTSGGAGANVLTF. Filled out from reference TRBV27 and TRBJ2-6, the complete variable domain reads EAQVTQNPRYLITVTGKKLTVTCSQNMNHEYMSWYRQDPGLGLRQIYYSMNVEVTDKGDVPEGYKVSRKEKRNFPLILESPSPNQTSLYFCASSFRTSGGAGANVLTFGAGSRLTVL.

The chain combines TRBV5-5 with TRBJ1-1; D is perhaps TRBD1 (6 bases). Trimming took 4 bases from V and 4 from J, leaving 17 bases between them. This CDR3 is built from 15 residues. CDR1 is SGHKS, CDR2 YYEKEE, per germline (reference sequence). The CDR3 sequence: CASSVTTGLGTEAFF. In nucleotides, the CDR3 is TGTGCCAGCAGCGTCACGACAGGTCTGGGCACTGAAGCTTTCTTT.

V is TRBV5-6 and J is TRBJ2-3, with TRBD2 as a possible D gene (6 bases). Trimming left V 4 bases short and J 3 bases short, with 18 bases between. The CDR3 totals 16 residues. Looked up from germline, CDR1 is SGHDT and CDR2 is YYEEEE. DNA of the CDR3: TGTGCCAGCAGCCGAGTGGGGGAGGTACGGACAGATACGCAGTATTTT. It encodes CASSRVGEVRTDTQYF. Looking up the rest from reference TRBV5-6 and TRBJ2-3 gives the full variable domain: DAGVTQSPTHLIKTRGQQVTLRCSPKSGHDTVSWYQQALGQGPQFIFQYYEEEERQRGNFPDRFSGHQFPNYSSELNVNALLLGDSALYLCASSRVGEVRTDTQYFGPGTRLTVL.

The chain employs TRBV21-1 and TRBJ1-4; TRBD1 is the table's D call, not checked against the DNA. TRBV21-1 is termed a pseudogene. The CDR3 sequence is 11 residues long. The CDR3 here is CASRPTELLFF. CDR3 sequence (DNA): TGTGCCAGCAGACCGACAGAGTTACTGTTTTTT.

This chain uses TRBV5-4 with TRBJ2-2, with 11 bases that match TRBD1. This CDR3 comprises 17 residues. The V and J ends lost 4 bases and 5 bases, in that order; junction bases with no gene match: 10. From germline, CDR1 is SGHNT and CDR2 YYREEE (reference sequence). The CDR3 spells CASSPIPGQGETGELFF. In DNA form, the CDR3 reads TGTGCCAGCAGCCCCATCCCGGGACAGGGGGAAACCGGGGAGCTGTTTTTT.

The chain uses TRBV6-4 and TRBJ2-6; TRBD1 agrees at 9 bases. CDR1 and CDR2 from the germline V gene are MRHNA and SNTAGT. This CDR3 is 16 amino acids long. V shed 3 bases and J 0 bases; nucleotides not matched to a gene: 0. The CDR3 protein is CASSETGGSGANVLTF. The CDR3 region has the DNA TGTGCCAGCAGTGAGACAGGGGGCTCTGGGGCCAACGTCCTGACTTTC.

This clone was seen once. This chain joins TRBV12-3 or TRBV12-4 and TRBJ2-7; D possibly corresponds to TRBD2 (6 bases). This CDR3 comprises 13 residues. V lost 3 bases to trimming and J lost 6 bases, with 12 bases between them. In nucleotides, the CDR3 is TGTGCCAGCAGTTTGGGGGGAGTGCTCGAGCAGTACGTC. Its translation: CASSLGGVLEQYV.

V and J are TRBV7-8 and TRBJ1-1; 8 positions match TRBD1. Per germline, CDR1 SGHVS and CDR2 FQNEAQ. This CDR3 is built from 15 residues. J was trimmed by 3 bases and V by 3 bases; bases with no gene match: 6. In nucleotides, the CDR3 is TGTGCCAGCAGCTTCAACAGGGGGTTGGACACTGAAGCTTTCTTT. Translated: CASSFNRGLDTEAFF.

This clone was seen a few times. The chain links TRBV7-2 to TRBJ2-5; 9 nucleotides agree with TRBD1. Losses at the gene ends were 6 bases for V and 4 bases for J; bases not matched to a gene: 12. CDR3 length: 16 residues. Per germline, CDR1 SGHTA and CDR2 FQGNSA. Here the CDR3 DNA reads TGTGCCAGCAGAGCTGGGACAGGGAGGGGATCAGAGACCCAGTACTTC. Translation: CASRAGTGRGSETQYF.

CDR3 residues: CASKGTTNQPQHF. CDR3 nucleotides: TGTGCCAGCAAGGGGACAACGAATCAGCCCCAGCATTTT. The genes are TRBV2 and TRBJ1-5, with a possible D match to TRBD1 (6 bases). The germline V gene encodes CDR1 SNHLY and CDR2 FYNNEI. This CDR3 contains 13 residues. The germline V and J ends were trimmed by 7 bases and 4 bases, with 11 bases remaining between them. Drawing the rest from reference TRBV2 and TRBJ1-5, the complete variable domain is EPEVTQTPSHQVTQMGQEVILRCVPISNHLYFYWYRQILGQKVEFLVSFYNNEISEKSEIFDDQFSVERPDGSNFTLKIRSTKLEDSAMYFCASKGTTNQPQHFGDGTRLSIL.

V usage is TRBV5-1 and J usage is TRBJ2-7; 9 bases align to TRBD1. The germline gives CDR1 SGHRS, CDR2 YFSETQ. Trimming cost V 6 bases and J 0 bases; bases outside gene matches: 7. The CDR3 covers 15 residues. This CDR3 is CASTLTGGSSYEQYF. The CDR3 coding sequence is TGCGCCAGCACCCTGACAGGGGGTAGCTCCTACGAGCAGTACTTC.

This clone has just one count. The rearrangement uses TRBV30 and TRBJ1-1, with TRBD1 identical over 9 bases. This CDR3 contains 12 residues. CDR1 is GTSNPN and CDR2 is SVGIG in the germline V gene (reference sequence). The V segment lost 8 bases and the J segment 4 bases; nucleotides outside the gene matches: 5. The CDR3 spells CAGDRAVTEAFF. In DNA form, the CDR3 reads TGTGCCGGGGACAGGGCTGTCACTGAAGCTTTCTTT.

The J gene is TRBJ1-5, the V gene TRBV19; 8 bases align to TRBD1. The CDR3 contains 15 residues. J was trimmed by 6 bases and V by 6 bases; bases with no gene match: 10. CDR1 is LNHDA and CDR2 is SQIVND in the germline V gene (reference sequence). In DNA form, the CDR3 reads TGTGCCAGTAGGGCGGACAGGGCCGGGGGTCAGCCCCAGCATTTT. This codes for CASRADRAGGQPQHF.